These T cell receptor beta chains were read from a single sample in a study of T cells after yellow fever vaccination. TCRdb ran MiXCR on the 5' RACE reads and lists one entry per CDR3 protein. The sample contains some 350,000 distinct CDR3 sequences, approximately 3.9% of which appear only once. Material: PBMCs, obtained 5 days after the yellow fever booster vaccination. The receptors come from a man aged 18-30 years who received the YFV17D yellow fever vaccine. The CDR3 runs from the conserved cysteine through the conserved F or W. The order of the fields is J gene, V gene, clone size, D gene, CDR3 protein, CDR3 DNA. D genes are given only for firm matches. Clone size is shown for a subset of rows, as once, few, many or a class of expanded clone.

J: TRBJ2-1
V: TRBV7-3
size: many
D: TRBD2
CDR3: CASSQYNIAGDLDEQFF
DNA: TGTGCCAGCAGTCAGTATAATATAGCGGGGGATCTCGATGAGCAGTTCTTC

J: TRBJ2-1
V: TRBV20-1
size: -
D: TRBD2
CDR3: CSARHGQRGDEQFF
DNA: TGCAGTGCTAGACATGGGCAACGGGGGGATGAGCAGTTCTTC

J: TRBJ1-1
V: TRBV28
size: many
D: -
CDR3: CASSFREGAFF
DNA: TGTGCCAGCAGTTTCCGGGAGGGGGCTTTCTTT

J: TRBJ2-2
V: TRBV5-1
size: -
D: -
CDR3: CASSLEGVNTGELFF
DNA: TGCGCCAGCAGCTTGGAAGGGGTTAACACCGGGGAGCTGTTTTTT

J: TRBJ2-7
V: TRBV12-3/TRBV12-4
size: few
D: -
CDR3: CASSLRGSGGYEQYF
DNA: TGTGCCAGCAGTTTGCGGGGTTCTGGTGGTTACGAGCAGTACTTC

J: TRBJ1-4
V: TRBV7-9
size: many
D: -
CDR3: CASSLGRVGGEKLFF
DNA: TGTGCCAGCAGCTTAGGCAGGGTCGGCGGTGAAAAACTGTTTTTT

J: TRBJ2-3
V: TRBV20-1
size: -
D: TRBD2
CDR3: CSARSAGGGIPQYF
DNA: TGCAGTGCTAGGTCGGCGGGGGGAGGGATTCCGCAGTATTTT

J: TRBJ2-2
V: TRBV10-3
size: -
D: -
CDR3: CAISKTANTGELFF
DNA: TGTGCCATCAGTAAAACAGCGAACACCGGGGAGCTGTTTTTT

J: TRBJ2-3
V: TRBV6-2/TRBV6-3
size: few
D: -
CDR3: CASSYRDSRTDTQYF
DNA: TGTGCCAGCAGTTACCGGGACTCGCGCACAGATACGCAGTATTTT

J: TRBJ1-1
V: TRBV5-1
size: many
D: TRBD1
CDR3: CASSSDRGNTEAFF
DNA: TGTGCCAGCAGCTCGGACAGGGGGAACACTGAAGCTTTCTTT

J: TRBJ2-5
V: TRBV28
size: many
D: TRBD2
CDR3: CASSLLLAAQETQYF
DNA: TGTGCCAGCAGTTTATTACTAGCGGCTCAAGAGACCCAGTACTTC

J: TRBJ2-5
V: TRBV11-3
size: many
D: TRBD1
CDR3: CASSLGDRAETQYF
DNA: TGTGCCAGCAGCTTAGGGGACAGGGCTGAGACCCAGTACTTC

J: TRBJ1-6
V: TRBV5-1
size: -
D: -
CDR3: CASSFAVNSPLHF
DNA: TGCGCCAGCAGCTTCGCCGTTAATTCACCCCTCCACTTT

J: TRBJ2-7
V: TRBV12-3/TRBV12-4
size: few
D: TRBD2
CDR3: CASSRGTSGGYEQYF
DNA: TGTGCCAGCAGCCGAGGGACTAGCGGGGGCTACGAGCAGTACTTC

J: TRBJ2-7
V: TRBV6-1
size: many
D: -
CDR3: CASRSGEGEQYF
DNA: TGTGCCAGCAGATCGGGGGAAGGCGAGCAGTACTTC

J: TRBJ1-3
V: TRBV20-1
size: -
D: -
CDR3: CSASKGGNTIYF
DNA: TGCAGTGCTAGTAAAGGTGGAAACACCATATATTTT

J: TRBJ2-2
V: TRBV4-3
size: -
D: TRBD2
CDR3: CASSQASVAGLTGELFF
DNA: TGCGCCAGCAGCCAAGCATCCGTAGCGGGGCTTACCGGGGAGCTGTTTTTT

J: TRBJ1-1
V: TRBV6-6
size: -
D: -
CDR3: CASSWTSNTEAFF
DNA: TGTGCCAGCAGTTGGACCTCAAACACTGAAGCTTTCTTT

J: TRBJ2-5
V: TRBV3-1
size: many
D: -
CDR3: CASSQAGATQYF
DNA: TGTGCCAGCAGCCAAGCGGGGGCGACCCAGTACTTC

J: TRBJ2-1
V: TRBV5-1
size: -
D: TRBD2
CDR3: CASSLSTSGGGNEQFF
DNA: TGCGCCAGCAGCCTGTCGACTAGCGGGGGTGGTAATGAGCAGTTCTTC

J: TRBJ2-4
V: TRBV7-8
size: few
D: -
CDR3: CASSSGNIQYF
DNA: TGTGCCAGCAGCTCCGGGAACATTCAGTACTTC

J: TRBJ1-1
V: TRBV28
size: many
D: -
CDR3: CASSPLGTEAFF
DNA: TGTGCCAGCAGTCCCTTGGGCACTGAAGCTTTCTTT

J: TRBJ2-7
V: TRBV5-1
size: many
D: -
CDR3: CASRAQKIPYEQYF
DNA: TGCGCCAGCAGGGCACAAAAGATACCCTACGAGCAGTACTTC

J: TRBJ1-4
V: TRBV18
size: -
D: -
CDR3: CASSDGTQNEKLFF
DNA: TGTGCCAGCTCAGACGGGACACAGAATGAAAAACTGTTTTTT

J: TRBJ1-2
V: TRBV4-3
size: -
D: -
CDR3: CASSQGYIGAAVLINYGYTF
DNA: TGCGCCAGCAGCCAAGGGTATATCGGAGCTGCGGTACTAATAAACTATGGCTACACCTTC

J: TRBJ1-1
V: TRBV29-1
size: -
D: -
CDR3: CSVLNIPGTGDTEAFF
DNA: TGCAGCGTTCTCAACATACCGGGAACCGGGGACACTGAAGCTTTCTTT

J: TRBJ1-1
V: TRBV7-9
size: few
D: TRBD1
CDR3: CASSLIGGENTEAFF
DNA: TGTGCCAGCAGCTTAATAGGGGGCGAGAACACTGAAGCTTTCTTT

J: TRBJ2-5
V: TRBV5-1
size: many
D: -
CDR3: CASTPGYADRETQYF
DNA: TGCGCCAGCACCCCGGGATACGCGGACCGAGAGACCCAGTACTTC

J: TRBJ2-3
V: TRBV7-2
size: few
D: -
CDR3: CASSLNLALGTDTQYF
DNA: TGTGCCAGCAGCTTAAATTTAGCCCTCGGCACAGATACGCAGTATTTT

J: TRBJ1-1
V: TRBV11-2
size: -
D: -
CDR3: CASSWQTGRNTEAFF
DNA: TGTGCCAGCAGCTGGCAAACGGGACGTAACACTGAAGCTTTCTTT

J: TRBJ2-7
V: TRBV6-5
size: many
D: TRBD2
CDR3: CASKRDGAYEQYF
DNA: TGTGCCAGCAAGCGGGACGGCGCCTACGAGCAGTACTTC

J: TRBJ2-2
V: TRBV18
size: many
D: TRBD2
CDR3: CASSLQGLGTGELFF
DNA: TGTGCCAGCTCACTACAGGGACTAGGCACCGGGGAGCTGTTTTTT

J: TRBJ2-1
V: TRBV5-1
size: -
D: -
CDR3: CASSLAVLRADYNEQFF
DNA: TGCGCCAGCAGCTTGGCCGTACTTAGGGCGGACTACAATGAGCAGTTCTTC

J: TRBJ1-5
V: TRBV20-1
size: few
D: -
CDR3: CSAYSPGRQPQHF
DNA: TGCAGTGCCTATTCCCCAGGGCGCCAGCCCCAGCATTTT

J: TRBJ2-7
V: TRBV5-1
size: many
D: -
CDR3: CASSLELGPYEQYF
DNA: TGCGCCAGCAGCTTGGAACTGGGGCCCTACGAGCAGTACTTC

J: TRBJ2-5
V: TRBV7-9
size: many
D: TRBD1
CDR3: CASSLSPWGTGYLQETQYF
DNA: TGTGCCAGCAGCTTATCTCCGTGGGGGACAGGGTATCTCCAAGAGACCCAGTACTTC

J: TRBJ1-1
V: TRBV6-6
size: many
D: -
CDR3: CASRQTEARTEAFF
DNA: TGTGCCAGCAGACAAACGGAGGCGAGGACTGAAGCTTTCTTT

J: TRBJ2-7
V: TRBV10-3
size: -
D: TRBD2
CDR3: CAITRTSGGTGEQYF
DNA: TGTGCCATCACCCGGACTAGCGGGGGGACCGGGGAGCAGTACTTC

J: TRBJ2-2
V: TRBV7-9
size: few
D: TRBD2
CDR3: CASSSPLSGGRPGELFF
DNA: TGTGCCAGCAGCTCACCCCTCAGCGGGGGCCGACCCGGGGAGCTGTTTTTT

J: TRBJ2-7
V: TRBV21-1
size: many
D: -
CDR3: CASSKGTYYGGNYEQYF
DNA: TGTGCCAGCAGCAAAGGGACGTACTATGGGGGGAACTACGAGCAGTACTTC